This TCR beta chain was recovered during a study of T-cell reconstitution after alpha-beta-depleted transplantation in children. The CDR3 has 15 amino acids. Germline CDR1 LNHDA, CDR2 SQIVND (reference sequence). With V trimmed by 6 bases and J by 4 bases, 11 bases remained unmatched. Unique molecular identifiers were used to barcode this TCRbeta library. TCRdb passed the PCR reads through MiXCR, listing each CDR3 protein once. Of roughly 45,000 distinct CDR3 sequences detected, about a tenth appear once; the ten largest clones hold 27%. The chain employs TRBV19 and TRBJ1-1; TRBD1 agrees at 7 bases. Material: PBMCs, mostly from graft donor cells, obtained 60 days after TCRalphabeta/CD19-depleted stem cell transplant. The sequence was collected from a male patient aged 2 to 10 who had a stem cell transplant for chronic granulomatous disease, so the T cells may come from the graft donor. CDR3 nucleotide sequence: TGTGCCAGTAGGGAGACAGGGCCGCGGGGCACTGAAGCTTTCTTT. Residues: CASRETGPRGTEAFF.